A single sample is the source of the 23 T cell receptor beta chains below, sequenced in a study of CD8 T cells in ankylosing spondylitis. TCRdb redid the calling of the 5' RACE reads with MiXCR, one entry per CDR3 protein. The data contain some 39,000 distinct CDR3 sequences, roughly 13% of them seen just once; the ten biggest clones take up less than 40%. The sample taken for sequencing was synovial fluid, either unsorted or a sorted T cell fraction (not recorded which). The receptors come from a male donor with ankylosing spondylitis.

This clonotype has only a few counts. This rearrangement joins TRBV7-9 to TRBJ2-1, with D maybe TRBD2 (5 bases). The length of the CDR3 is 15 residues. The V end was cut by 5 bases, the J end by 0 bases, with 11 bases between. The germline V gene encodes CDR1 SEHNR and CDR2 FQNEAQ (reference sequence). The CDR3 here is CASSPAEVSYNEQFF. CDR3 nucleotides: TGTGCCAGCAGCCCAGCGGAAGTCTCCTACAATGAGCAGTTCTTC.

The chain uses TRBV7-9 and TRBJ2-3; no clear D gene. V lost 1 base, J lost 2 bases, and 1 base lay in between. This CDR3 spans 12 amino acids. CDR1 and CDR2 (germline): SEHNR, FQNEAQ (reference sequence). CDR3 coding DNA: TGTGCCAGCAGCTTAGACACAGATACGCAGTATTTT. It codes for CASSLDTDTQYF.

Many counts were recorded for this clonotype. J is TRBJ2-3 and V is TRBV7-2; 7 bases map to TRBD2. V trimming: 5 bases; J trimming: 2 bases; junction bases outside the gene matches: 10. This CDR3 region has 16 residues. Germline CDR1 SGHTA, CDR2 FQGNSA. In DNA, the CDR3 is TGTGCCAGCAGCCCCCGGGGAGGGAGGAACACAGATACGCAGTATTTT. Protein sequence: CASSPRGGRNTDTQYF.

This clonotype was counted a few times. The chain is built from TRBV4-2 and TRBJ1-2; D is ambiguous. Germline V gives CDR1 LGHNA, CDR2 YNFKEQ. V lost 0 bases to trimming and J lost 5 bases, with 10 bases between them. This CDR3 is built from 14 residues. CDR3 in amino acids: CASSQETPRYGYTF. Written as DNA, the CDR3 is TGTGCCAGCAGCCAAGAAACACCGAGATATGGCTACACCTTC.

This clonotype was seen more than once but under ten times. DNA for the CDR3: TGCGCCAGCAGCCAAGATGGGGGGGCCTACGAGCAGTACTTC. It yields the protein CASSQDGGAYEQYF. V is TRBV4-3 and J is TRBJ2-7; 7 positions match TRBD2. The V and J ends lost 0 bases and 2 bases, in that order; junction bases with no gene match: 1. The CDR3 loop spans 14 amino acids. Germline-derived CDR1 and CDR2 are LGHNA and YSLEER.

This clonotype was picked up a small number of times. The J gene is TRBJ1-2, the V gene TRBV27; D remains ambiguous. Germline CDR1 and CDR2: MNHEY and SMNVEV (reference sequence). Trimming shortened V by 2 bases and J by 1 base, and 5 bases separated the two germline ends. The CDR3 spans 13 residues. The CDR3 coding sequence is TGTGCCAGCAGTTTAGGCCGTAACTATGGCTACACCTTC. Translation: CASSLGRNYGYTF.

The chain links TRBV27 to TRBJ2-3; weak D call: TRBD2 (7 bases). V was pared by 6 bases and J by 7 bases, with 14 bases between. CDR1 MNHEY and CDR2 SMNVEV come from the germline V gene (reference sequence). The length of the CDR3 is 13 residues. This CDR3 is CASRWGGANTQYF. In DNA, the CDR3 is TGTGCCAGCAGGTGGGGGGGGGCAAATACGCAGTATTTT.

The table lists this clonotype with a few counts. This chain joins TRBV13 and TRBJ2-1, with TRBD2 identical over 7 bases. CDR3 length equals 15 residues. V lost 2 bases to trimming and J lost 5 bases; unmatched junction nucleotides: 6. In germline, CDR1 is PRHDT, CDR2 FYEKMQ (reference sequence). This CDR3 reads CASSLQASGHNEQFF. The CDR3 DNA sequence: TGTGCCAGCAGCTTACAGGCTAGCGGCCACAATGAGCAGTTCTTC.

This rearrangement joins TRBV27 to TRBJ2-5; D unclear. This CDR3 has 14 residues. CDR1 and CDR2 from the germline V gene are MNHEY and SMNVEV (reference sequence). The V end was cut by 6 bases, the J end by 0 bases, with 11 bases between. Here the CDR3 DNA reads TGTGCCAGCAGCCGCGCGGCGTACCAAGAGACCCAGTACTTC. Residues: CASSRAAYQETQYF.

This clonotype has a count of ten or more. The rearrangement links TRBV4-2 to TRBJ2-2; 15 positions agree with TRBD2. The CDR3 spans 18 residues. In germline, CDR1 is LGHNA, CDR2 YNFKEQ. Unmatched junction bases numbered 7, after V lost 4 bases and J lost 4 bases. CDR3 in amino acids: CASSRGLAGGPGTGELFF. The CDR3 DNA reads as TGTGCCAGCAGCCGCGGACTAGCGGGAGGGCCTGGCACCGGGGAGCTGTTTTTT.

This clonotype has a handful of counts. The V call is TRBV7-6, the J call TRBJ2-3, with 7 bases identical to TRBD2. The CDR3 is 16 amino acids. CDR1 is SGHVS, CDR2 FNYEAQ, per germline. Losses at the gene ends were 0 bases for V and 2 bases for J; bases not matched to a gene: 5. The CDR3 region has the DNA TGTGCCAGCAGCTTAGCGGGAGGGGTGAACACAGATACGCAGTATTTT. Translating it yields CASSLAGGVNTDTQYF.

This clonotype was detected many times. The chain is built from TRBV4-3 and TRBJ2-3; D possibly corresponds to TRBD1 (6 bases). Germline V gives CDR1 LGHNA, CDR2 YSLEER. Deletions cut 4 bases from V and 0 bases from J, with 14 bases between. The CDR3 is 16 residues long. The CDR3 loop reads CASSPGQSLSTDTQYF. Here the CDR3 DNA reads TGCGCCAGCAGCCCTGGACAGAGCTTAAGCACAGATACGCAGTATTTT.

The V call is TRBV7-2, the J call TRBJ1-5; 12 bases map to TRBD1. CDR3 size: 16 residues. Germline V CDR1 and CDR2: SGHTA, FQGNSA. V lost 5 bases to trimming and J lost 6 bases; unmatched junction nucleotides: 8. The CDR3, as DNA: TGTGCCAGCAGCACAACCGGGACAGGGGGCCGTCAGCCCCAGCATTTT. It codes for CASSTTGTGGRQPQHF.

This clonotype was seen only a few times. CDR3 sequence: CASSLGTLNTEAFF. For the CDR3, the DNA is TGTGCCAGCAGCTTGGGCACCCTGAACACTGAAGCTTTCTTT. The chain carries TRBV5-6 and TRBJ1-1; D unclear. The CDR3 sequence is 14 residues long. Germline V gives CDR1 SGHDT, CDR2 YYEEEE. Trimming removed 0 bases at V and 0 bases at J, with 6 bases between.

Within the sample, this clonotype is medium-sized (0.01 to 0.1%). The rearrangement uses TRBV10-3 and TRBJ2-2, with D unresolved. V was shortened by 4 bases and J by 7 bases, with 4 bases between the two germline ends. Germline loops: CDR1 ENHRY, CDR2 SYGVKD. The CDR3 totals 11 residues. CDR3 nucleotides: TGTGCCATCAGTGGGAACGGGGAGCTGTTTTTT. Residues: CAISGNGELFF.

This clonotype was seen ten or more times. The genes are TRBV20-1 and TRBJ2-3, with TRBD1 matching over 8 bases. This CDR3 is 15 amino acids long. V dropped 3 bases and J dropped 2; count of bases not matched to a gene: 7. Germline V gene sequence: CDR1 DFQATT, CDR2 SNEGSKA (reference sequence). CDR3 region: CSASDPTGATDTQYF. The CDR3 nucleotides are TGCAGTGCTAGTGATCCGACAGGGGCCACAGATACGCAGTATTTT.

This clonotype was observed at least ten times. This rearrangement joins TRBV6-2 or TRBV6-3 to TRBJ2-2; D may be TRBD1 (7 bases). The V end was cut by 5 bases, the J end by 5 bases, with 12 bases between. This CDR3 contains 14 residues. The V gene's germline CDR1 is MNHEY and CDR2 SVGEGT. The DNA for the CDR3 is TGTGCCAGCAGTCAGGGGGAGGAAACCGGGGAGCTGTTTTTT. Residues: CASSQGEETGELFF.

The chain links TRBV4-1 to TRBJ2-7; 7 nucleotides align to TRBD1. CDR3 length: 18 amino acids. Losses at the gene ends were 6 bases for V and 4 bases for J; bases not matched to a gene: 21. CDR1 MGHRA and CDR2 YSYEKL come from the germline V gene. The CDR3: CASSQQSGTETIAYEQYF. Written as DNA, the CDR3 is TGCGCCAGCAGTCAACAATCCGGGACAGAGACAATCGCGTACGAGCAGTACTTC.

There are a few counts of this clonotype. The chain's CDR3 is CASSVVTGKLYEQYF. The DNA of the CDR3 is TGCGCCAGCAGCGTAGTAACAGGGAAGCTCTACGAGCAGTACTTC. The chain carries TRBV5-1 and TRBJ2-7; possible D gene TRBD1, 6 bases. Germline V gene lookup returns CDR1 SGHRS and CDR2 YFSETQ. CDR3 length equals 15 residues. Trimming removed 4 bases from V and 3 bases from J, with 17 bases in between.

The V gene is TRBV4-2, the J gene TRBJ1-5; maybe TRBD1 (5 bases). Germline CDR1 reads LGHNA; CDR2 reads YNFKEQ. V was pared by 1 base and J by 5 bases, with 15 bases between. This CDR3 is built from 16 residues. The DNA of the CDR3 is TGTGCCAGCAGCCAAGTACACAGGTACGGTTATCAGCCCCAGCATTTT. It is translated as CASSQVHRYGYQPQHF.

Ten or more counts support this clonotype. The rearrangement links TRBV20-1 to TRBJ1-2, with a weak D call TRBD1 (5 bases). The CDR3 totals 13 residues. V lost 8 bases and J lost 4, with 17 bases in between. Germline V CDR1 and CDR2: DFQATT, SNEGSKA (reference sequence). CDR3 region: CSRMGTGPYGYTF. CDR3 in DNA: TGCAGTCGGATGGGGACGGGACCCTATGGCTACACCTTC.

The J gene is TRBJ2-3, the V gene TRBV11-1; no firm D call. Germline assignment: CDR1 SGHAT and CDR2 FQDESV (reference sequence). CDR3 length equals 15 residues. V lost 1 base to trimming and J lost 2 bases, with 10 bases between them. This CDR3 reads CASSLGFGDTDTQYF. In DNA, the CDR3 is TGTGCCAGCAGCTTAGGTTTTGGGGACACAGATACGCAGTATTTT.

This clonotype was recorded a few times. The chain recombines TRBV20-1 with TRBJ1-2, with TRBD1 as a possible D gene (5 bases). This CDR3 is 13 amino acids long. Germline V gives CDR1 DFQATT, CDR2 SNEGSKA (reference sequence). The V end was cut by 4 bases, the J end by 6 bases, with 15 bases between. The CDR3 bases are TGCAGTGCTACCGGGGCCTATGTGGATGGCTACACCTTC. Its protein is CSATGAYVDGYTF.